This is a list of T cell receptor beta chains from one sample in a study of T-cell reconstitution after alpha-beta-depleted transplantation in children. TCRdb passed the PCR reads through MiXCR, listing each CDR3 protein once. The data show about 350,000 distinct CDR3 sequences, about 14% seen once. The specimen was PBMCs, collected from the stem cell graft. These receptors all come from a human donor who donated a stem cell graft to a child with Fanconi anemia. Each CDR3 is given with its conserved first and last residue. D genes are given only for firm matches. Clone size, where shown, is once, few, many, or a class for clones that have expanded.

CDR3 protein	CDR3 DNA	V gene	J gene	clone size	D gene
CASSPRGVTEAFF	TGTGCCAGCAGCCCTCGGGGAGTCACTGAAGCTTTCTTT	TRBV7-9	TRBJ1-1	few	NA
CASSLDGTEGETQYF	TGTGCCAGCAGCTTAGACGGCACGGAGGGGGAGACCCAGTACTTC	TRBV7-7	TRBJ2-5	few	NA
CSVDGGEGETQYF	TGCAGCGTTGACGGGGGGGAAGGAGAGACCCAGTACTTC	TRBV29-1	TRBJ2-5	many	TRBD2
CAWSVPGLVSGEQYF	TGTGCCTGGAGTGTACCAGGGTTGGTTTCGGGGGAGCAGTACTTC	TRBV30	TRBJ2-7	NA	NA
CASSPPSIGDEQFF	TGTGCCAGCAGCCCACCGAGCATCGGGGATGAGCAGTTCTTC	TRBV7-2	TRBJ2-1	NA	NA
CASSGGPDTQYF	TGTGCCAGCAGTGGGGGCCCAGATACGCAGTATTTT	TRBV12-3/TRBV12-4	TRBJ2-3	many	NA
CASSPGEAGPNEQFF	TGTGCCAGCAGCCCGGGGGAGGCGGGACCCAATGAGCAGTTCTTC	TRBV11-1	TRBJ2-1	NA	NA
CASSLGPDPPLHF	TGTGCCAGCAGCTTAGGGCCGGACCCACCCCTCCACTTT	TRBV7-9	TRBJ1-6	NA	NA
CASSSYTLEAFF	TGTGCCAGCAGTTCCTACACACTCGAAGCTTTCTTT	TRBV28	TRBJ1-1	few	NA
CASSQVTERNEQFF	TGTGCCAGCAGCCAAGTCACAGAGCGGAATGAGCAGTTCTTC	TRBV3-1	TRBJ2-1	NA	NA
CASSTQGNTIYF	TGTGCCAGCAGTACGCAAGGAAACACCATATATTTT	TRBV6-5	TRBJ1-3	many	NA
CASSSGQGANTGELFF	TGTGCCAGCAGCTCTGGACAGGGCGCGAACACCGGGGAGCTGTTTTTT	TRBV7-8	TRBJ2-2	NA	TRBD1
CASSEAPDGAEAFF	TGTGCCAGCAGTGAAGCCCCAGATGGGGCTGAAGCTTTCTTT	TRBV25-1	TRBJ1-1	NA	NA
CASSVGQGRPSSGELFF	TGTGCCAGCAGTGTCGGACAGGGGCGACCTTCATCCGGGGAGCTGTTTTTT	TRBV12-3/TRBV12-4	TRBJ2-2	many	TRBD1
CASSGPGDRGSLTDTQYF	TGTGCCAGCAGCGGGCCGGGCGACAGGGGATCTCTCACAGATACGCAGTATTTT	TRBV7-8	TRBJ2-3	NA	TRBD1
CASSLKFVRTGNTEAFF	TGTGCCAGCAGCTTAAAATTCGTCCGGACAGGGAACACTGAAGCTTTCTTT	TRBV7-9	TRBJ1-1	few	TRBD1
CASSLGGNASPLHF	TGTGCCAGCAGCCTAGGGGGAAACGCTTCACCCCTCCACTTT	TRBV5-6	TRBJ1-6	few	NA
CASSLIFSGANVLTF	TGTGCCAGCAGCTTAATCTTCTCTGGGGCCAACGTCCTGACTTTC	TRBV7-6	TRBJ2-6	many	NA
CASSRTSLTYNEQFF	TGTGCCAGCAGCCGGACTAGTTTAACCTACAATGAGCAGTTCTTC	TRBV11-2	TRBJ2-1	few	TRBD2
CASRPDSVYGYTF	TGTGCCAGCAGACCTGACAGCGTCTATGGCTACACCTTC	TRBV2	TRBJ1-2	few	NA
CASSRGTPSYGYTF	TGTGCCAGCAGTCGTGGGACACCCAGCTATGGCTACACCTTC	TRBV12-3/TRBV12-4	TRBJ1-2	NA	NA
CSARDQETQYF	TGCAGTGCTAGAGATCAGGAGACCCAGTACTTC	TRBV20-1	TRBJ2-5	many	NA
CASSQDRLAGGTQYF	TGTGCCAGCAGCCAAGATAGGCTGGCTGGGGGAACCCAGTACTTC	TRBV3-1	TRBJ2-5	NA	NA
CSVLIDGGEAFF	TGCAGCGTCCTCATTGACGGCGGTGAAGCTTTCTTT	TRBV29-1	TRBJ1-1	NA	NA
CSALGWVREQYF	TGCAGTGCCCTGGGATGGGTAAGGGAGCAGTACTTC	TRBV20-1	TRBJ2-7	few	NA
CSARGLAGVSEQFF	TGCAGTGCTAGAGGACTAGCGGGGGTTAGTGAGCAGTTCTTC	TRBV20-1	TRBJ2-1	many	TRBD2
CASSSPGGYTEAFF	TGTGCCAGCAGTTCCCCCGGGGGTTACACTGAAGCTTTCTTT	TRBV28	TRBJ1-1	many	NA
CASSFTRGTDTQYF	TGTGCCAGCAGTTTCACCAGGGGCACAGATACGCAGTATTTT	TRBV7-9	TRBJ2-3	few	NA
CASTDQGSYNEQFF	TGTGCCAGCACAGACCAGGGGTCCTACAATGAGCAGTTCTTC	TRBV2	TRBJ2-1	NA	NA
CAIRPGTSGPYEQYF	TGTGCCATCAGACCCGGGACTAGCGGCCCCTACGAGCAGTACTTC	TRBV10-3	TRBJ2-7	many	TRBD2
CSALQAYNEQFF	TGCAGTGCTCTTCAGGCTTACAATGAGCAGTTCTTC	TRBV20-1	TRBJ2-1	NA	NA
CAISNRDSTAYEQYF	TGTGCCATCAGTAACCGGGACTCTACCGCCTACGAGCAGTACTTC	TRBV10-3	TRBJ2-7	once	NA
CASSLDGANTGELFF	TGCGCCAGCAGCTTAGACGGAGCGAACACCGGGGAGCTGTTTTTT	TRBV5-1	TRBJ2-2	many	NA